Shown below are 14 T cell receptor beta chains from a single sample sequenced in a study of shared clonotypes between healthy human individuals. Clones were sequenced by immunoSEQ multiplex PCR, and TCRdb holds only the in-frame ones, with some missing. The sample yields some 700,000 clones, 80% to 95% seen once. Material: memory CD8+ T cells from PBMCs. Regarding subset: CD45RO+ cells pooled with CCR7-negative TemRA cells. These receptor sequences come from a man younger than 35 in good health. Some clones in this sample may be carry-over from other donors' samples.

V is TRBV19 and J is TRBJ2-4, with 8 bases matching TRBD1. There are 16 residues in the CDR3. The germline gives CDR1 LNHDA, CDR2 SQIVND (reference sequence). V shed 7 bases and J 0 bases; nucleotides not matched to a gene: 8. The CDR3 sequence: CASTTYRGIAKNIQYF. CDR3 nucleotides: TGTGCCAGTACCACCTACAGGGGGATAGCCAAAAACATTCAGTACTTC.

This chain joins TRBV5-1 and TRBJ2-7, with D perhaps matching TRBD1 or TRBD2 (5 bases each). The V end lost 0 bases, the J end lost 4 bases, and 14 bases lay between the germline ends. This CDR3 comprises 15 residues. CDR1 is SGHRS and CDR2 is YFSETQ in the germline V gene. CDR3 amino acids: CASSLGGGQPYEQYF. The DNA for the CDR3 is TGCGCCAGCAGCTTGGGGGGCGGGCAACCATACGAGCAGTACTTC.

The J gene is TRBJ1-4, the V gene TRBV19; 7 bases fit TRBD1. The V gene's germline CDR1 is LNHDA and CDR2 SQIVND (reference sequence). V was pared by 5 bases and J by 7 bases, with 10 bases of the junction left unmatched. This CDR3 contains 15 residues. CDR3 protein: CASSPTGVKGEKLFF. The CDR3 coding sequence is TGTGCCAGTAGTCCCACAGGGGTCAAGGGTGAAAAACTGTTTTTT.

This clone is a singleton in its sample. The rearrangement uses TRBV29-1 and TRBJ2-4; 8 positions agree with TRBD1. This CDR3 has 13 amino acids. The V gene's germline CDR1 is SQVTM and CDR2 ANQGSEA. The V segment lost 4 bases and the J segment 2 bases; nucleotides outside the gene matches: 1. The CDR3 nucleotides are TGCAGCGTTGGGACAGGGCCCAAAAACATTCAGTACTTC. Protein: CSVGTGPKNIQYF.

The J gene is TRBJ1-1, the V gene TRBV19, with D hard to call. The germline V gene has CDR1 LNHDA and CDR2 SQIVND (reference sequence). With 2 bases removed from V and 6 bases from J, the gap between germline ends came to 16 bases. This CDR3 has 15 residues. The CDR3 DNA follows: TGTGCCAGTAGTATACGGGGAGGGAGGGAGTCTGAAGCTTTCTTT. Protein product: CASSIRGGRESEAFF.

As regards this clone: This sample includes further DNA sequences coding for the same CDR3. CDR3 DNA sequence: TGTGCCAGCAGCGTAGGGTTAGCGGGTTACGAGCAGTACTTC. It is translated as CASSVGLAGYEQYF. The rearrangement links TRBV9 to TRBJ2-7; 7 bases match TRBD2. The CDR3 extends over 14 amino acids. Germline CDR1 reads SGDLS; CDR2 reads YYNGEE. The junction had 4 bases not matched to a gene; V was cut back by 0 bases and J by 4 bases.

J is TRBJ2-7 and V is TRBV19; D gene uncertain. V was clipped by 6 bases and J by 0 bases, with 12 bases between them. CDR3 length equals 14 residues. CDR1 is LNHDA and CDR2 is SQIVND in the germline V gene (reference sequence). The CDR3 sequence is CASSAIWDSYEQYF. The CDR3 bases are TGTGCCAGTAGCGCGATCTGGGACTCCTACGAGCAGTACTTC.

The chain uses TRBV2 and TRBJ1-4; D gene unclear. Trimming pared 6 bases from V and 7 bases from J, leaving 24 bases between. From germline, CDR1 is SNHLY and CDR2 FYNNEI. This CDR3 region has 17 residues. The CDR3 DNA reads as TGTGCCAGCAGGGGCCGGGAAAGAGGAGGGATCGGTGAAAAACTGTTTTTT. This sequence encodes CASRGRERGGIGEKLFF.

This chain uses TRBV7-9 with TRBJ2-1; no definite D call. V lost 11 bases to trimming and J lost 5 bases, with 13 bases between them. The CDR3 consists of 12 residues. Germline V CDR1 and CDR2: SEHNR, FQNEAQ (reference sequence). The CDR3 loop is CAEQWAHNEQFF. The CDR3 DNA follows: TGTGCCGAGCAATGGGCCCACAATGAGCAGTTCTTC.

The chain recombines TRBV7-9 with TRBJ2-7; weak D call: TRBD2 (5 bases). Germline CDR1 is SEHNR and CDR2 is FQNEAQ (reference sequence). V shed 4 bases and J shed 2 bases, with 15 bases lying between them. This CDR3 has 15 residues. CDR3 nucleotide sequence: TGTGCCAGCAGCTCCTCAAAAGCGGCAGCCTACGAGCAGTACTTC. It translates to CASSSSKAAAYEQYF.

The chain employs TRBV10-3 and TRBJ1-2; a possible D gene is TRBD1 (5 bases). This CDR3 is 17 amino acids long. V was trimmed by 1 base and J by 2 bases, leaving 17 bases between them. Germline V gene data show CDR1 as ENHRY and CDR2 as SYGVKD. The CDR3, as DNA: TGTGCCATCAGTGAGTTTGGGCAACAGGACTTCAACTATGGCTACACCTTC. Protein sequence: CAISEFGQQDFNYGYTF.

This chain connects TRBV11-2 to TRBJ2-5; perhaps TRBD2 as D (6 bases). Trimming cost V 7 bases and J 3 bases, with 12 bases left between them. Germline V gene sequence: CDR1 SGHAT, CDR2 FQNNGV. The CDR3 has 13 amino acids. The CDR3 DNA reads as TGTGCCAGCACCCACTGGGGGGAAGAGACCCAGTACTTC. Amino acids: CASTHWGEETQYF.

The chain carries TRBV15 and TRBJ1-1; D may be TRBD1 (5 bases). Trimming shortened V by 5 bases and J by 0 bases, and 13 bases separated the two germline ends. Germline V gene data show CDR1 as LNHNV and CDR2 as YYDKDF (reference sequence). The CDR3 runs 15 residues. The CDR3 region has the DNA TGTGCCACCAGCGCAACTCGGGGGGTGAACACTGAAGCTTTCTTT. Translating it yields CATSATRGVNTEAFF.

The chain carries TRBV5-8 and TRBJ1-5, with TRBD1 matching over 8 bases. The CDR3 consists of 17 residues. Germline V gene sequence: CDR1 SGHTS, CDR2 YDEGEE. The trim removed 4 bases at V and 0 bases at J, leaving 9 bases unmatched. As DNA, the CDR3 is TGTGCCAGCAGCCCGACAGGGGACCCCTATAGCAATCAGCCCCAGCATTTT. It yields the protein CASSPTGDPYSNQPQHF. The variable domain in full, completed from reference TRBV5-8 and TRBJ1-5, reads EAGVTQSPTHLIKTRGQQATLRCSPISGHTSVYWYQQALGLGLQFLLWYDEGEERNRGNFPPRFSGRQFPNYSSELNVNALELEDSALYLCASSPTGDPYSNQPQHFGDGTRLSIL.